These 7 T cell receptor beta chains originate from one sample sequenced in a study of cytomegalovirus exposure and HLA in healthy donors. Primers: 60 Vbeta forward and 13 Jbeta reverse. Libraries were prepared by immunoSEQ multiplex PCR; TCRdb keeps only in-frame clonotypes and omits some of them. The sample lists about 130,000 clones, roughly 80% occurring once. Input material: PBMCs. The receptors come from a woman aged 40 to 50 in good health and CMV-seronegative.

V is TRBV5-6 and J is TRBJ2-5, with TRBD1 identical over 8 bases. The J call is doubtful: the DNA matches TRBJ2-7 better. CDR1 SGHDT and CDR2 YYEEEE come from the germline V gene. CDR3 size: 16 residues. In DNA, the CDR3 is TGTGCCAGCAGCTCAGTGCCCGGGACAGGAGGCTACGAGCAGTACTTC. As protein: CASSSVPGTGGYEQYF.

This chain uses TRBV7-8 with TRBJ2-3; 13 bases are a match to TRBD2. Germline values: CDR1 SGHVS, CDR2 FQNEAQ. Germline trimming cut 3 bases from V and 0 bases from J; bases unmatched to any gene: 9. The CDR3 spans 19 residues. The DNA for the CDR3 is TGTGCCAGCAGCTTGCCCGGGACTAGCGGGGAAATGAGCACAGATACGCAGTATTTT. This translates into CASSLPGTSGEMSTDTQYF.

The chain employs TRBV7-8 and TRBJ2-7; D ambiguous. V lost 1 base and J 12 bases, leaving 13 bases between the germline ends. Germline assignment: CDR1 SGHVS and CDR2 FQNEAQ. This CDR3 spans 12 amino acids. The CDR3 sequence: CASSLGWLEVYF. For the CDR3, the DNA is TGTGCCAGCAGCTTAGGATGGCTCGAGGTGTACTTC.

The chain links TRBV29-1 to TRBJ2-3; the match to TRBD2 covers 7 bases. The CDR3 is 14 amino acids. Germline V gene data show CDR1 as SQVTM and CDR2 as ANQGSEA. Trimming cost V 6 bases and J 4 bases; bases outside gene matches: 10. CDR3 residues: CSVPRGGSADTQYF. CDR3 bases: TGCAGCGTCCCAAGGGGCGGGAGTGCAGATACGCAGTATTTT.

The chain has TRBV20-1 and TRBJ1-2; no reliable D call. Trimming removed 1 base at V and 5 bases at J, with 5 bases between. CDR3 size: 11 residues. Germline loops: CDR1 DFQATT, CDR2 SNEGSKA (reference sequence). The CDR3 region is CSARGGYGYTF. The CDR3 DNA is TGCAGTGCTAGAGGAGGGTATGGCTACACCTTC.

This chain joins TRBV21-1 and TRBJ2-7; the table gives TRBD2 as D, unverified against the DNA. TRBV21-1 is tagged as a pseudogene. The CDR3 has 17 residues. DNA of the CDR3: TGTGCCAGCAGCAAATCCCCCACTAGCGGGGGTACCTACGAGCAGTACTTC. Its translation: CASSKSPTSGGTYEQYF.

The chain employs TRBV19 and TRBJ1-2, with D possibly being TRBD1 (6 bases). V gave up 5 bases and J gave up 8 bases, with 15 bases separating them. Germline CDR1 and CDR2: LNHDA and SQIVND (reference sequence). The CDR3 spans 13 residues. The CDR3: CASSRQEAYGYTF. CDR3 nucleotides: TGTGCCAGTAGTCGACAGGAGGCCTACGGCTACACCTTC.